The source of this TCR beta chain is a study of blood T cell repertoires in COVID-19 (TCRdb year 2020). Background on the whole study: Samples covering the acute and convalescent phases of COVID-19 were provided by collaborators in the United States, Italy and Spain. The prospective study material was composed of cDNA or gDNA derived from T cells, B-cell-depleted T cells, or PBMCs. Deeply sampled blood TCRbeta repertoires from subjects exposed to, actively infected with, or recovered from COVID-19 were included in the dataset. The repertoires were released in a freely available public database intended as a resource for research on the immune response to SARS-CoV-2. The samples were drawn from two sources: the first 160 participants of the ongoing ImmuneRACE study, and 1,254 subjects contributed by 6 global collaborators. A de-identified subject ID, COVID-19 status, age in years and sex were almost always included in the sample metadata. Where available, HLA class I and class II types were obtained from metadata supplied by the sample provider rather than from assay-based typing.

TCRbeta CDR3 regions were amplified from genomic DNA by means of the immunoSEQ Assay, a bias-controlled multiplex PCR. The source study handled its data this way. The number of nucleated cells in each sample was estimated by amplification of reference gene primers within the assay. To quantify the absolute abundance of each unique TCRbeta CDR3 rearrangement, sequence reads were collapsed and filtered. For each sample, productive Simpson clonality was calculated as the square root of Simpson's diversity index over productive rearrangements. TCRdb re-hosts the immuneACCESS table, in-frame sequences only. Its copies lack some clones; in the studies checked, an unresolved V gene accounts for under half of them, and the cause for the rest is not known. V and J calls and clone size follow that table, whereas D and trimming were derived from the DNA. For this sample the table gives approximately 440,000 clones, of which about nine tenths were detected only once. Jointly, the top ten make up 0.6% of the sample.

Study-level results and caveats: The quantity of clinical and demographic metadata differed by source and by participant and was supplied without curation.

Participants in the prospective study were enrolled through a virtual design, were aged roughly 18 to 100 years, and lived in roughly 25 United States geographic areas. In the prospective study, participants were assigned to cohorts based on the clinical history participants reported in a screening survey and a study questionnaire. Recovered participants in ImmuneRACE Cohort 3 were defined by two consecutive negative NP/OP PCR tests, clearance by a healthcare professional, or resolution of symptoms. In the prospective study, mobile phlebotomists collected whole blood, serum and a nasopharyngeal or oropharyngeal swab from each participant. Additional blood draws and questionnaires over an approximately two-month period could optionally be provided by prospective study participants. Before DNA extraction, prospective study blood samples were shipped either frozen or at room temperature. As regards this clone: The antigen it recognizes is unknown. No much larger clonotype is one base removed from it; base qualities were not supplied.

The sequenced sample was PBMCs or T cells enriched from blood (not recorded which). This receptor was identified in a man in his late teens or twenties who had recovered from COVID-19.

The CDR3 region has the sequence CATSQGRVSYEQYF. The base sequence is TGTGCCACCAGCCAGGGCAGGGTCTCCTACGAGCAGTACTTC. The chain links TRBV24-1 with TRBJ2-7, with a weak D call of TRBD1 (5 bases match). Between the V and J ends, shortened by 7 bases and 0 bases respectively, the junction contains 12 bases. CDR1 and CDR2 were assigned from the germline V gene as KGHDR and SFDVKD. Including the terminal cysteine and phenylalanine, the CDR3 comprises 14 residues. CDR3 DNA is the only sequence kept; it has 42 bases, read in frame from the first base.